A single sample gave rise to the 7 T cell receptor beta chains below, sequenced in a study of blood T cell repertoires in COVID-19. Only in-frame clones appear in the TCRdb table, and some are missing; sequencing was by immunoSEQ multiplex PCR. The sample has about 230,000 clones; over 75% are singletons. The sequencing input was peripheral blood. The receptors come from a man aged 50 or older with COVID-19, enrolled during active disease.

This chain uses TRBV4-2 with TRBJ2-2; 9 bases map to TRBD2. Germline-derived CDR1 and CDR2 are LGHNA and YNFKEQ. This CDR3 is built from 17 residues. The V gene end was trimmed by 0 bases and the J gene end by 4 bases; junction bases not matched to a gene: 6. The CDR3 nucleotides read TGTGCCAGCAGCCAAGAAACTCTAGCGGGGATCACCGGGGAGCTGTTTTTT. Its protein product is CASSQETLAGITGELFF.

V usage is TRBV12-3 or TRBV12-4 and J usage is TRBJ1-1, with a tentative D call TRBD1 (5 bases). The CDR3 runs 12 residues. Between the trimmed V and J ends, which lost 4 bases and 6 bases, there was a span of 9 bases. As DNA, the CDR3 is TGTGCCAGCAGTTCGGGGGGTGCTGAAGCTTTCTTT. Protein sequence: CASSSGGAEAFF.

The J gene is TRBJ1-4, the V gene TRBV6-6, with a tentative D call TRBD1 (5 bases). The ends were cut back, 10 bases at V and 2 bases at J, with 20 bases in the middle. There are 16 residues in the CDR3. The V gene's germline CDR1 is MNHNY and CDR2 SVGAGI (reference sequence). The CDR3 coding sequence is TGTGCCACCTCCTTCAGGGATGGGTTGACTAATGAAAAACTGTTTTTT. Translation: CATSFRDGLTNEKLFF.

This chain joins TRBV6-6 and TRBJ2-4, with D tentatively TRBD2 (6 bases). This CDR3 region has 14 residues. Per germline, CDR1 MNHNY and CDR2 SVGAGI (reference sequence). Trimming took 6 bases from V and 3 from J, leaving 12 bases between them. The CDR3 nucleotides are TGTGCCAGCAGCCAATTGGGAGGCAAAAACATTCAGTACTTC. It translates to CASSQLGGKNIQYF.

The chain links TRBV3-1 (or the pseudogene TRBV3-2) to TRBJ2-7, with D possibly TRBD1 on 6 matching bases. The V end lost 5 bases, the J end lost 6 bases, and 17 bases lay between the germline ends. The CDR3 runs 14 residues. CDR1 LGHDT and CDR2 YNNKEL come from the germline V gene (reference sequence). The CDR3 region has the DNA TGTGCCAGCAGCGTTTTGGGGGCGGTTCGCGAGCAGTACTTC. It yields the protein CASSVLGAVREQYF.

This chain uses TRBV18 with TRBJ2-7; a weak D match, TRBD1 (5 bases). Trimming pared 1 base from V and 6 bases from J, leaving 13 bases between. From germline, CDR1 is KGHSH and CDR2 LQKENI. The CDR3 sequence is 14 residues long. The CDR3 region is CASSPLGLLGEQYF. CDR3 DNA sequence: TGTGCCAGCTCACCACTGGGGCTCTTGGGCGAGCAGTACTTC.

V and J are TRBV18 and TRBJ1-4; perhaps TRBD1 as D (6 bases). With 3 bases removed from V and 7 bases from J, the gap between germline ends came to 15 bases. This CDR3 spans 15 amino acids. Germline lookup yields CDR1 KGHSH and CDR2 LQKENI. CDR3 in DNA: TGTGCCAGCTCACCTACAGGGCCCGTCAGTGAAAAACTGTTTTTT. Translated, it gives CASSPTGPVSEKLFF.